What follows are 22 T cell receptor beta chains derived from one specimen sequenced in a study of CD8 T cells in Susac syndrome. Reverse transcription of roughly 0.5 to 1 ug RNA was carried out with random hexamers. TCRdb re-analysed the immunoSEQ multiplex PCR reads in MiXCR, keeping a single row per CDR3 protein. The sample holds 330,000 or so distinct CDR3 sequences, about 82% seen once. The source material was CD8+ T cells from PBMCs. These receptors originate from a human donor with multiple sclerosis.

V and J are TRBV23-1 and TRBJ1-2, with 10 bases aligning to TRBD1. TRBV23-1 is an ORF; its function is uncertain. The CDR3 has 16 amino acids. With 2 bases clipped from V and 3 bases from J, the junction kept 6 bases outside the gene matches. In nucleotides, the CDR3 is TGCGCCAGCAGTCAACAACGGACAGGGGGAGACTATGGCTACACCTTC. It encodes CASSQQRTGGDYGYTF.

A note on this clonotype: Since no conserved phenylalanine or tryptophan closes the CDR3, a read error is the likely cause. The rearrangement joins TRBV5-6 to TRBJ2-2; 14 nucleotides match TRBD2. Germline CDR1 is SGHDT and CDR2 is YYEEEE. V shed 4 bases and J 6 bases; nucleotides not matched to a gene: 8. The CDR3 is 17 amino acids. The chain's CDR3 is CASSPGLAGGVAGELFL. CDR3 sequence (DNA): TGTGCCAGCAGCCCAGGACTAGCGGGAGGTGTAGCCGGGGAGCTGTTTCTT.

The chain is built from TRBV19 and TRBJ2-3; tentatively, D is TRBD2 (5 bases). The germline gives CDR1 LNHDA, CDR2 SQIVND (reference sequence). Trimming pared 2 bases from V and 6 bases from J, leaving 6 bases between. This CDR3 is built from 12 residues. Here the CDR3 reads CASSIWEDTQYF. The CDR3 coding sequence is TGTGCCAGTAGTATATGGGAGGATACGCAGTATTTT.

V is TRBV11-2 and J is TRBJ2-1, with 14 bases fitting TRBD2. The CDR3 runs 18 residues. The germline V gene encodes CDR1 SGHAT and CDR2 FQNNGV. Trimming at V came to 4 bases and at J to 7 bases, leaving 12 bases not matched to a gene. In DNA form, the CDR3 reads TGTGCCAGCAGCTCCGGGACTAGCGGGAGTCCCGGGGAGAATGAGCAGTTCTTC. This gives the protein CASSSGTSGSPGENEQFF.

V and J are TRBV6-2 or TRBV6-3 and TRBJ2-3; 9 nucleotides agree with TRBD2. There are 17 residues in the CDR3. CDR1 is MNHEY and CDR2 is SVGEGT in the germline V gene. With V trimmed by 5 bases and J by 2 bases, 11 bases remained unmatched. CDR3 loop: CASSNLAGRFVTDTQYF. The CDR3, as DNA: TGTGCCAGCAGTAACCTAGCGGGAAGATTCGTCACAGATACGCAGTATTTT.

This chain connects TRBV7-9 to TRBJ1-2; the D is unclear. Germline V lookup: CDR1 SEHNR, CDR2 FQNEAQ (reference sequence). The CDR3 contains 15 residues. The V and J ends lost 1 base and 2 bases respectively, with 11 bases between them. CDR3 bases: TGTGCCAGCAGCTTAGATCGGGTGTCGAACTATGGCTACACCTTC. Protein sequence: CASSLDRVSNYGYTF.

As concerns this clonotype: One end of the junction varies from germline; a read error may be responsible. The genes are TRBV4-3 and TRBJ1-5; D may be TRBD1 (5 bases). Per germline, CDR1 LGHNA and CDR2 YSLEER. The CDR3 loop spans 16 amino acids. The CDR3 coding sequence is TGCGCCAGCGGCCAGGACCGGGACGGCATCAATCAGCCCCAGCATTTT. It yields the protein CASGQDRDGINQPQHF.

This clonotype was detected only once. V gene TRBV6-2 or TRBV6-3 combines with J gene TRBJ2-2; D ambiguous. Germline V gene data show CDR1 as MNHEY and CDR2 as SVGEGT. Trimming shortened V by 2 bases and J by 3 bases, and 10 bases separated the two germline ends. The CDR3 is made up of 15 amino acids. The CDR3 nucleotides are TGTGCCAGCAGTTACGGAAGGGCGGACACCGGGGAGCTGTTTTTT. As protein: CASSYGRADTGELFF.

This chain uses TRBV12-3 or TRBV12-4 with TRBJ2-7; maybe TRBD1 (5 bases). The CDR3 length is 14 residues. Trimming left V 7 bases short and J 0 bases short, with 13 bases between. CDR3 residues: CASTPETASYEQYF. In nucleotides, the CDR3 is TGTGCCAGCACTCCGGAGACAGCCTCCTACGAGCAGTACTTC.

The chain recombines TRBV27 with TRBJ2-7, with 13 nucleotides matching TRBD2. Germline CDR1 reads MNHEY; CDR2 reads SMNVEV (reference sequence). The CDR3 has 15 amino acids. V was clipped by 4 bases and J by 3 bases; unmatched bases: 3. The CDR3 region has the DNA TGTGCCAGCAGTTCCCGGACTAGCGGGAGCTACGAGCAGTACTTC. Amino acid sequence: CASSSRTSGSYEQYF.

The J gene is TRBJ1-1, the V gene TRBV30; possible D gene TRBD1, 6 bases. V gave up 2 bases and J gave up 0 bases, with 13 bases separating them. Germline assignment: CDR1 GTSNPN and CDR2 SVGIG (reference sequence). This CDR3 has 15 residues. The CDR3 region is CAWSTGIGLNTEAFF. The CDR3, as DNA: TGTGCCTGGAGTACAGGGATCGGGTTGAACACTGAAGCTTTCTTT. Variable domain in full (rest from reference TRBV30 and TRBJ1-1): SQTIHQWPATLVQPVGSPLSLECTVEGTSNPNLYWYRQAAGRGLQLLFYSVGIGQISSEVPQNLSASRPQDRQFILSSKKLLLSDSGFYLCAWSTGIGLNTEAFFGQGTRLTVV.

This sequence joins TRBV19 and TRBJ1-1; 7 bases are shared with TRBD1. The CDR3 has 15 residues. The germline V gene encodes CDR1 LNHDA and CDR2 SQIVND (reference sequence). Trimming removed 4 bases from V and 7 bases from J; junction bases left unmatched: 12. The CDR3 sequence is CASSTSRRGRGEAFF. The DNA of the CDR3 is TGTGCCAGTAGTACCTCCCGAAGGGGGCGAGGTGAAGCTTTCTTT. The entire variable domain, with the rest obtained from reference TRBV19 and TRBJ1-1, is as follows: DGGITQSPKYLFRKEGQNVTLSCEQNLNHDAMYWYRQDPGQGLRLIYYSQIVNDFQKGDIAEGYSVSREKKESFPLTVTSAQKNPTAFYLCASSTSRRGRGEAFFGQGTRLTVV.

The chain joins TRBV4-2 to TRBJ2-7, with 7 bases fitting TRBD2. CDR1 and CDR2 from the germline V gene are LGHNA and YNFKEQ. The length of the CDR3 is 13 residues. V lost 10 bases, J lost 0 bases, and 6 bases stayed unmatched. DNA for the CDR3: TGTGCCACGGGGGGAGGACCCTCCTACGAGCAGTACTTC. This translates into CATGGGPSYEQYF.

This chain uses TRBV5-1 with TRBJ2-2; 8 bases match TRBD2. The V gene's germline CDR1 is SGHRS and CDR2 YFSETQ. The CDR3 is 16 amino acids. Germline trimming cut 0 bases from V and 1 base from J; bases unmatched to any gene: 2. CDR3 region: CASSLALAGNTGELFF. The CDR3 DNA reads as TGCGCCAGCAGCTTGGCGCTAGCGGGGAACACCGGGGAGCTGTTTTTT. Looking up the rest from reference TRBV5-1 and TRBJ2-2 gives the full variable domain: KAGVTQTPRYLIKTRGQQVTLSCSPISGHRSVSWYQQTPGQGLQFLFEYFSETQRNKGNFPGRFSGRQFSNSRSEMNVSTLELGDSALYLCASSLALAGNTGELFFGEGSRLTVL.

The genes are TRBV12-3 or TRBV12-4 and TRBJ2-4; 7 bases are shared with TRBD2. The J segment lost 2 bases and the V segment lost 2 bases, leaving 3 bases of the junction unmatched. This CDR3 is built from 15 residues. CDR3 DNA: TGTGCCAGCAGTTTATGGGGGGGGACCAAAAACATTCAGTACTTC. Protein: CASSLWGGTKNIQYF.

The chain is built from TRBV28 and TRBJ2-4, with D unresolved. Germline V CDR1 and CDR2: MDHEN, SYDVKM. The CDR3 has 15 residues. V was cut by 3 bases and J by 1 base, with 10 bases left in between. CDR3 DNA sequence: TGTGCCAGCAGTTTCCCCCCGTCGGCCAAAAACATTCAGTACTTC. It translates to CASSFPPSAKNIQYF.

This rearrangement joins TRBV6-5 to TRBJ1-5; unclear D gene. Germline lookup yields CDR1 MNHEY and CDR2 SVGAGI. V lost 4 bases, J lost 9 bases, and 10 bases lay in between. CDR3 length: 12 amino acids. CDR3 bases: TGTGCCAGCAGTTCCGGATCCGGGCCCCAGCATTTT. It yields the protein CASSSGSGPQHF.

As DNA, the CDR3 is TGTGCCAGCAGCCCGGACGGATCCTACGAGCAGTACTTC. This sequence encodes CASSPDGSYEQYF. The chain carries TRBV5-4 and TRBJ2-7, with D unresolved. CDR1 is SGHNT, CDR2 YYREEE, per germline (reference sequence). The CDR3 totals 13 residues. Deletions cut 4 bases from V and 1 base from J, with 9 bases between.

The V call is TRBV4-3, the J call TRBJ2-7; 8 bases map to TRBD2. The CDR3 covers 16 residues. J was trimmed by 5 bases and V by 1 base; bases with no gene match: 10. CDR1 is LGHNA and CDR2 is YSLEER in the germline V gene. The CDR3 coding sequence is TGCGCCAGCAGCCAAGTCGTAGCGGGAACTCTCGACGAGCAGTACTTC. It is translated as CASSQVVAGTLDEQYF.

The V gene is TRBV6-2 or TRBV6-3, the J gene TRBJ1-5; no reliable D call. This CDR3 is 14 amino acids long. The V end was cut by 2 bases, the J end by 2 bases, with 7 bases between. Looked up from germline, CDR1 is MNHEY and CDR2 is SVGEGT. The CDR3 is CASSYGQGNQPQHF. In DNA form, the CDR3 reads TGTGCCAGCAGTTACGGCCAGGGCAATCAGCCCCAGCATTTT.

V gene TRBV6-1 combines with J gene TRBJ2-7; 7 positions match TRBD1. Germline CDR1 is MNHNS and CDR2 is SASEGT. The CDR3 runs 16 residues. The V and J ends lost 0 bases and 0 bases, in that order; junction bases with no gene match: 5. The CDR3 sequence is CASSEAGQAFSYEQYF. Written as DNA, the CDR3 is TGTGCCAGCAGTGAAGCAGGACAGGCCTTCTCCTACGAGCAGTACTTC.

This chain joins TRBV19 and TRBJ1-1, with TRBD1 matching 10 bases. V shed 9 bases and J 4 bases; nucleotides not matched to a gene: 8. Germline CDR1 reads LNHDA; CDR2 reads SQIVND (reference sequence). This CDR3 comprises 14 residues. The CDR3 DNA follows: TGTGCCAGCCAACTCCGGGACAGGGGCACTGAAGCTTTCTTT. Translation gives CASQLRDRGTEAFF.